The clone carrying this TCR beta chain was observed a handful of times. The antigen is not known. The time point here: neoterminal ileum biopsy at postoperative endoscopy, about 6 months after surgery. This specimen comes from a study of T cell repertoires in ileal Crohn's disease. The study's findings and limits: All patients with clonality above 26.8% had endoscopic recurrence.

TCRdb's table, derived via immunoSEQ multiplex PCR, lists solely in-frame clones and lacks some. Of about 13,000 clones listed, about four fifths are singletons. With V trimmed by 6 bases and J by 0 bases, 8 bases remained unmatched. Per germline, CDR1 ENHRY and CDR2 SYGVKD. The CDR3 is 16 amino acids. This receptor was identified in an adult with Crohn's disease. The chain employs TRBV10-3 and TRBJ1-3, with 7 bases matching TRBD1. The sample comprised ileal tissue. The CDR3 loop is CAISDRARDSGNTIYF. CDR3 coding DNA: TGTGCCATCAGCGACAGGGCCAGGGACTCTGGAAACACCATATATTTT.